The 9 T cell receptor beta chains listed next were all sequenced from one sample in a study of T cells in Graves' hyperthyroidism and ophthalmopathy. The investigators amplified TCR beta CDR3 regions from RNA transcripts. First-round RT-PCR with HTBI primers amplified the TCR CDR3 region. MiXCR, applied by TCRdb to the multiplex PCR reads, yields one record per CDR3 protein. The table lists over 450,000 distinct CDR3 sequences, approximately 17% of them singletons, with approximately 18% in the top ten. Sequenced sample: blood. The source is a woman aged 18-29 years with Graves' ophthalmopathy.

This clonotype has just a few counts. This chain links TRBV19 with TRBJ2-5, with 11 positions matching TRBD2. The V and J ends lost 5 bases and 5 bases, in that order; junction bases with no gene match: 10. Germline V gene sequence: CDR1 LNHDA, CDR2 SQIVND (reference sequence). This CDR3 comprises 16 residues. CDR3 sequence reads: CASSAIAGGPFETQYF. Written as DNA, the CDR3 is TGTGCCAGTAGTGCGATAGCGGGGGGGCCGTTCGAGACCCAGTACTTC.

This clonotype was counted at least ten times. This chain uses TRBV3-1 with TRBJ1-6; D remains unclear. The CDR3 sequence is 12 residues long. Germline-derived CDR1 and CDR2 are LGHDT and YNNKEL (reference sequence). Trimming took off 4 bases at V and 11 bases at J, with 9 bases between the two ends. The CDR3 protein is CASSPGLTPLHF. CDR3 in DNA: TGTGCCAGCAGCCCAGGACTCACACCCCTCCACTTT.

This clonotype was counted between two and nine times. The chain has TRBV6-1 and TRBJ1-5; D is undetermined. With 8 bases removed from V and 4 bases from J, the gap between germline ends came to 9 bases. Germline V gene sequence: CDR1 MNHNS, CDR2 SASEGT. The CDR3 runs to 12 residues. For the CDR3, the DNA is TGTGCCAGCGAGGAGAGGAATCAGCCCCAGCATTTT. It encodes CASEERNQPQHF.

Many counts were recorded for this clonotype. The J gene is TRBJ2-5, the V gene TRBV20-1; D is uncertain. The germline V gene has CDR1 DFQATT and CDR2 SNEGSKA (reference sequence). The CDR3 has 14 residues. Trimming took off 4 bases at V and 4 bases at J, with 16 bases between the two ends. The chain's CDR3 is CSANYARYLETQYF. In nucleotides, the CDR3 is TGCAGTGCTAACTACGCACGGTATCTAGAGACCCAGTACTTC.

Many counts were recorded for this clonotype. One junction end does not reproduce the germline sequence, and a read error may be involved. The rearrangement links TRBV2 to TRBJ2-2; D is unclear. CDR1 is SNHLY and CDR2 is FYNNEI in the germline V gene. This CDR3 spans 14 amino acids. This chain's CDR3 is CASREGPNTGELFF. The CDR3 coding sequence is TGTGCCAGCAGGGAAGGGCCGAACACCGGGGAGCTGTTTTTT. Based on the CDR3 plus reference TRBV2 and TRBJ2-2, the full variable domain is EPEVTQTPSHQVTQMGQEVILRCVPISNHLYFYWYRQILGQKVEFLVSFYNNEISEKSEIFDDQFSVERPDGSNFTLKIRSTKLEDSAMYFCASREGPNTGELFFGEGSRLTVL.

V gene TRBV2 combines with J gene TRBJ2-7, with D uncertain. The V end was cut by 0 bases, the J end by 6 bases, with 9 bases between. The CDR3 has 13 residues. The germline CDR1 and CDR2 sequences are SNHLY and FYNNEI. Written as DNA, the CDR3 is TGTGCCAGCAGTGAAGCGCATGGGTCCGAGCAGTACTTC. Encoded protein: CASSEAHGSEQYF.

The DNA for the CDR3 is TGTGCCAGCAGCTTACACCGTCTAGCGGAGACAGTAAAAGCCACAGATACGCAGTATTTT. It specifies CASSLHRLAETVKATDTQYF. The chain links TRBV7-3 to TRBJ2-3; 7 nucleotides line up with TRBD2. V gave up 2 bases and J gave up 2 bases; unmatched junction bases: 19. CDR3 length: 20 amino acids. Germline V gene data show CDR1 as SGHTA and CDR2 as FQGTGA.

This clonotype was picked up many times. V gene TRBV9 combines with J gene TRBJ1-4; weak D call: TRBD1 (6 bases). V was shortened by 3 bases and J by 4 bases, with 16 bases between the two germline ends. The germline gives CDR1 SGDLS, CDR2 YYNGEE. The CDR3 extends over 16 amino acids. CDR3 nucleotide sequence: TGTGCCAGCAGCGGCGGGACAACGTCCTTTAATGAAAAACTGTTTTTT. It codes for CASSGGTTSFNEKLFF.

There are many counts of this clonotype. V usage is TRBV13 and J usage is TRBJ2-1, with 11 bases matching TRBD2. This CDR3 has 15 residues. Germline assignment: CDR1 PRHDT and CDR2 FYEKMQ (reference sequence). J gave up 9 bases and V 4 bases, and 8 bases lay outside the gene matches. CDR3 coding DNA: TGTGCCAGCAGCTATAGCGGGAGGGCCCGGTCTGAGCAGTTCTTC. Its translation: CASSYSGRARSEQFF.